Listed here are 7 T cell receptor beta chains from one sample, sequenced in a study of blood T cell repertoires in COVID-19. Method: immunoSEQ multiplex PCR; TCRdb's copy keeps in-frame clones and lacks some. The table shows fewer than 85,000 clones, with roughly 89% occurring only once. The sample comprised peripheral blood. The receptors here all came from a man aged 60 to 75 with acute or convalescent COVID-19.

V usage is TRBV27 and J usage is TRBJ1-2; D not certain. Germline CDR1 reads MNHEY; CDR2 reads SMNVEV (reference sequence). Between the trimmed V and J ends, which lost 3 bases and 6 bases, there was a span of 20 bases. There are 16 residues in the CDR3. The DNA of the CDR3 is TGTGCCAGCAGTTTTCGAGCGGTTCTGGGATCGGATGGCTACACCTTC. Its translation: CASSFRAVLGSDGYTF.

The gene calls are TRBV3-1 (or the pseudogene TRBV3-2) and TRBJ1-2, with 7 bases that match TRBD1. Looked up from germline, CDR1 is LGHDT and CDR2 is YNNKEL (reference sequence). The CDR3 has 14 residues. Trimming at V came to 0 bases and at J to 3 bases, leaving 1 base not matched to a gene. This CDR3 is CASSQDRGYYGYTF. CDR3 coding DNA: TGTGCCAGCAGCCAAGACAGGGGGTACTATGGCTACACCTTC.

The chain recombines TRBV19 with TRBJ1-2; the D gene is possibly TRBD1 (5 bases). The CDR3 runs to 14 residues. Trimming cost V 8 bases and J 8 bases, with 21 bases left between them. Germline V lookup: CDR1 LNHDA, CDR2 SQIVND (reference sequence). The chain's CDR3 is CASETGVSFRGYTF. Here the CDR3 DNA reads TGTGCCAGTGAAACGGGGGTCTCCTTTAGAGGCTACACCTTC. Using reference TRBV19 and TRBJ1-2 for the parts outside the CDR3, the full variable domain is DGGITQSPKYLFRKEGQNVTLSCEQNLNHDAMYWYRQDPGQGLRLIYYSQIVNDFQKGDIAEGYSVSREKKESFPLTVTSAQKNPTAFYLCASETGVSFRGYTFGSGTRLTVV.

This clone came up once. This chain connects TRBV21-1 to TRBJ1-2; the table's D call, TRBD1, has no DNA check behind it. TRBV21-1 is marked as a pseudogene. CDR3 length: 14 amino acids. Written as DNA, the CDR3 is TGTGCCAGCAGCAAAGGGCGGGACAGCTATGGCTACACCTTC. This encodes CASSKGRDSYGYTF.

The genes are TRBV6-2 or TRBV6-3 and TRBJ1-2; D may be TRBD1 (6 bases). The V gene lost 2 bases and the J gene lost 4 bases, with 11 bases spanning the gap. This CDR3 has 14 residues. CDR1 and CDR2 from the germline V gene are MNHEY and SVGEGT. The CDR3 reads CASSYDTGFYGYTF. CDR3 bases: TGTGCCAGCAGTTACGACACAGGGTTCTATGGCTACACCTTC.

V and J are TRBV10-3 and TRBJ1-1; D is possibly TRBD1 (5 bases). Germline CDR1 ENHRY, CDR2 SYGVKD. The CDR3 extends over 15 amino acids. The V end was cut by 0 bases, the J end by 3 bases, with 11 bases between. The CDR3 loop is CAISESGVGDTEAFF. The CDR3 DNA sequence: TGTGCCATCAGTGAGTCAGGGGTAGGAGACACTGAAGCTTTCTTT.

The CDR3 bases are TGTGCCAGCTTCCGGGACAGGGTCATCGGAGCTTTCTTT. This translates into CASFRDRVIGAFF. The V and J genes are TRBV12-3 or TRBV12-4 and TRBJ1-1; 9 bases line up with TRBD1. The CDR3 loop spans 13 amino acids. Trimming took 8 bases from V and 10 from J; bases not matched to a gene: 11.